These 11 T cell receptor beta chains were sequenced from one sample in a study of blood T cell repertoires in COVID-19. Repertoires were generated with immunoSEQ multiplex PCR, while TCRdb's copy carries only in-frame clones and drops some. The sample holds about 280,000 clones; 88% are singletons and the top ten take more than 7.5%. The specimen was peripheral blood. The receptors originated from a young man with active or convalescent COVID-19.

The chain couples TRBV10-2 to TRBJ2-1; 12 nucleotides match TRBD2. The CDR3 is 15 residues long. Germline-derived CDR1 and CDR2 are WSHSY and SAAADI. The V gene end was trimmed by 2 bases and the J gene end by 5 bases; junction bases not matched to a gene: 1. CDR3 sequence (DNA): TGCGCCAGCAGTGAGACTAGCGGGGGGAACAATGAGCAGTTCTTC. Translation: CASSETSGGNNEQFF.

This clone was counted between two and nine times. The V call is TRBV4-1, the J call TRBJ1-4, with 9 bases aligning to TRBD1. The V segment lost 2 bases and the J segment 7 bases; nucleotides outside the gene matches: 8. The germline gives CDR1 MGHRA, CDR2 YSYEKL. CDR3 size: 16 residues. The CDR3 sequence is CASSQFDRGIGEKLFF. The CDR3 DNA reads TGCGCCAGCAGCCAATTCGACAGGGGGATCGGTGAAAAACTGTTTTTT.

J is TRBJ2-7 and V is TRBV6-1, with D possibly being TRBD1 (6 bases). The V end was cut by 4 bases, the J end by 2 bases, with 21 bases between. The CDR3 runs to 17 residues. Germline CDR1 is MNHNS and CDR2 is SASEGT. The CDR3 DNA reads TGTGCCAGCAGTGCAACGTTAGACAGGTTTAGCCCCTACGAGCAGTACTTC. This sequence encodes CASSATLDRFSPYEQYF.

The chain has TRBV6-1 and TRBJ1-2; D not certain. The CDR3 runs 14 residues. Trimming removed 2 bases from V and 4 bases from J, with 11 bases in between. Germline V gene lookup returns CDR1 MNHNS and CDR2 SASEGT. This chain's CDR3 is CASSELRGGYGYTF. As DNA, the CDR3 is TGTGCCAGCAGTGAACTTCGGGGAGGCTATGGCTACACCTTC.

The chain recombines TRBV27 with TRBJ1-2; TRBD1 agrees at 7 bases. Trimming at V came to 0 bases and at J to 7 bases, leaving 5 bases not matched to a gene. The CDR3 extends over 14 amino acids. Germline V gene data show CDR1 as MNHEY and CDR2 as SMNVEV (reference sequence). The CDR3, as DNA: TGTGCCAGCAGTTTATCCGCAGGGGGAGGTGGCTACACCTTC. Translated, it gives CASSLSAGGGGYTF.

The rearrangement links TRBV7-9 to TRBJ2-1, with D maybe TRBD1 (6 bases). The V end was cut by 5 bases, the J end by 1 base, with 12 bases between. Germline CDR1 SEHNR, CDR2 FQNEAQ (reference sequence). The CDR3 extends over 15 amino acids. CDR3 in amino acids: CASSTGTRSYNEQFF. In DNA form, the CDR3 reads TGTGCCAGCAGCACCGGGACAAGGTCCTACAATGAGCAGTTCTTC.

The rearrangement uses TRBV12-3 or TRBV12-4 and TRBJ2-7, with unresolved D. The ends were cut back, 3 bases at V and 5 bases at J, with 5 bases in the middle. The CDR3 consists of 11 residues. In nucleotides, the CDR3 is TGTGCCAGCAGTTTCTCAGACGAGCAGTACTTC. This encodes CASSFSDEQYF.

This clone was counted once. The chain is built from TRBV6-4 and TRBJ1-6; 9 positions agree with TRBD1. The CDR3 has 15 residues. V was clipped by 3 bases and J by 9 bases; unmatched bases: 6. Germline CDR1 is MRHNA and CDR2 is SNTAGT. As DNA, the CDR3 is TGTGCCAGCAGTGAATCTCGGGACAGGGTTTCACCCCTCCACTTT. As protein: CASSESRDRVSPLHF.

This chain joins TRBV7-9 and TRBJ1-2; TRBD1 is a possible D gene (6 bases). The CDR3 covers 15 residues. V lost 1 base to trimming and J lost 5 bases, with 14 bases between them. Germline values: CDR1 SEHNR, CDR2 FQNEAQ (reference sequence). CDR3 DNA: TGTGCCAGCAGCTTAGAAGAGGTGGGACAATATGGCTACACCTTC. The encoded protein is CASSLEEVGQYGYTF.

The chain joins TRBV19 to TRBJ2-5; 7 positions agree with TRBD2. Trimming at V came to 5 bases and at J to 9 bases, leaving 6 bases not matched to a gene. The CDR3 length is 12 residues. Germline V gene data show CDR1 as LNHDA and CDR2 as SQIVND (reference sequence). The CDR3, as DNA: TGTGCCAGTAGTGTAACCCGGGAGGCCCAGTACTTC. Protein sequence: CASSVTREAQYF.

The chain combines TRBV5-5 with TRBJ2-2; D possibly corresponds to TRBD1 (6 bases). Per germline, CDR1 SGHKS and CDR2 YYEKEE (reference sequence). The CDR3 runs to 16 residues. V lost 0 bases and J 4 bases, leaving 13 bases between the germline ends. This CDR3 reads CASSLEAGVSTGELFF. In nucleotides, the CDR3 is TGTGCCAGCAGCTTGGAAGCAGGGGTCTCCACCGGGGAGCTGTTTTTT. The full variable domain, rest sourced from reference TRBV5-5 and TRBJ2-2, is DAGVTQSPTHLIKTRGQQVTLRCSPISGHKSVSWYQQVLGQGPQFIFQYYEKEERGRGNFPDRFSARQFPNYSSELNVNALLLGDSALYLCASSLEAGVSTGELFFGEGSRLTVL.